This T cell receptor beta chain originates from a study of cytomegalovirus exposure and HLA in healthy donors. To note about this clone: Its specificity is not known.

Healthy bone marrow donors made up the cohort. Deletions cut 7 bases from V and 5 bases from J, with 11 bases between. CDR1 and CDR2 (germline): DFQATT, SNEGSKA (reference sequence). This CDR3 region has 11 residues. The PCR made use of 60 Vbeta and 13 Jbeta primers. Generated by immunoSEQ multiplex PCR, the TCRdb table keeps only in-frame clones and is missing some. The sample holds more than 65,000 clones; roughly two thirds are singletons and the top ten take 6.5% to 7.5%. General observations from the study: Most TCR sequences showed up rarely, but some public TCRs showed up in many donors. Researchers counted approximately 160 TCR beta chains as cytomegalovirus-associated.

The TCR was taken from a woman aged 45-59 years in good health and CMV-seropositive. The chain links TRBV20-1 to TRBJ2-5; D may be TRBD2 (6 bases). The sample taken for sequencing was PBMCs. Written as DNA, the CDR3 is TGCAGTGTGGAGGGGACGGAGACCCAGTACTTC. Its protein product is CSVEGTETQYF.